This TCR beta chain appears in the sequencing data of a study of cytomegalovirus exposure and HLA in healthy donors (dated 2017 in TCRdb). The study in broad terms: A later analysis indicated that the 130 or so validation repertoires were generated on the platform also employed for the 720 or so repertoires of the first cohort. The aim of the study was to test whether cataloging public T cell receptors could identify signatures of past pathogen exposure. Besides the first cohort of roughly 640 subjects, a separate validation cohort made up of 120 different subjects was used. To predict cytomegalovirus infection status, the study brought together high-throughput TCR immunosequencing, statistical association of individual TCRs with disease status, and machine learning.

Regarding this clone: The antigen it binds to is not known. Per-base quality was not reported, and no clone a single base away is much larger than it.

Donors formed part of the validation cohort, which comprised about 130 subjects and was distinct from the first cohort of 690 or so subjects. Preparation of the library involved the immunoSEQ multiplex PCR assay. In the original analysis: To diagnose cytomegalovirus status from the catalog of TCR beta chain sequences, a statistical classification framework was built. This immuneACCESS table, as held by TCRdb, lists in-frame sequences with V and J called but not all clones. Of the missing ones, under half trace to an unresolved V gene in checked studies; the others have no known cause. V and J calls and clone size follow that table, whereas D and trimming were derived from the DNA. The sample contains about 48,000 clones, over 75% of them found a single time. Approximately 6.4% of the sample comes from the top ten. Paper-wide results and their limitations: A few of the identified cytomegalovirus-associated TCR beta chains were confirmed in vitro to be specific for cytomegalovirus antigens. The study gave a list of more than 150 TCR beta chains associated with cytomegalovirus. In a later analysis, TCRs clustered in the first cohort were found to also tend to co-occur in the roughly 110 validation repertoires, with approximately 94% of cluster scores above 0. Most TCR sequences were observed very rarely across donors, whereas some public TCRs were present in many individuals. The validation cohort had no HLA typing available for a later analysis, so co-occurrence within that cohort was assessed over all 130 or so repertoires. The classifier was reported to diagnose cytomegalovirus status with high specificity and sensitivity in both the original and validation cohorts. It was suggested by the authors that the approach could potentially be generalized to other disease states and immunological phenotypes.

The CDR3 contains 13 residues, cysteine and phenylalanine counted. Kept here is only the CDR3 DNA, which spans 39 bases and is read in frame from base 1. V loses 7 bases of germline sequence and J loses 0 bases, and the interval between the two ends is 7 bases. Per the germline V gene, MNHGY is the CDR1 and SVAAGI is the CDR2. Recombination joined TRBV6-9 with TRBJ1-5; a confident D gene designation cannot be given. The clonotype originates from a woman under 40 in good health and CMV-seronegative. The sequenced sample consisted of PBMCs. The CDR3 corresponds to CASIQFSNQPQHF. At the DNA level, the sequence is TGTGCCAGCATCCAGTTTAGCAATCAGCCCCAGCATTTT.